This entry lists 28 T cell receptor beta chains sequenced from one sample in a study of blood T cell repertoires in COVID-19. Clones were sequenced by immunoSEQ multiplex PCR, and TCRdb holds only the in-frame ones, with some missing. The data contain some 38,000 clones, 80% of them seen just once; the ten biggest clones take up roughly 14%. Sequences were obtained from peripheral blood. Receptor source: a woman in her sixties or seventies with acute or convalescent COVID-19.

The CDR3 region has the DNA TGTGCCAGCTCACCACAGACGGGGGGACCTGAAGCTTTCTTT. This sequence encodes CASSPQTGGPEAFF. The chain is built from TRBV18 and TRBJ1-1, with D perhaps TRBD1 (5 bases). Trimming took 1 base from V and 6 from J, leaving 12 bases between them. The CDR3 is made up of 14 amino acids. Looked up from germline, CDR1 is KGHSH and CDR2 is LQKENI. Complete variable domain (other parts from reference TRBV18 and TRBJ1-1): NAGVMQNPRHLVRRRGQEARLRCSPMKGHSHVYWYRQLPEEGLKFMVYLQKENIIDESGMPKERFSAEFPKEGPSILRIQQVVRGDSAAYFCASSPQTGGPEAFFGQGTRLTVV.

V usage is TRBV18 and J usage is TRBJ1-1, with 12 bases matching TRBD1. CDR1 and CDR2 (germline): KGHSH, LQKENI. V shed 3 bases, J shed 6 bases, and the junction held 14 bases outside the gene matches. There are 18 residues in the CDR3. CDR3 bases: TGTGCCAGCTCACCTGTTTCTGTGGGACAGGGGGCGCAACCTGAAGCTTTCTTT. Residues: CASSPVSVGQGAQPEAFF.

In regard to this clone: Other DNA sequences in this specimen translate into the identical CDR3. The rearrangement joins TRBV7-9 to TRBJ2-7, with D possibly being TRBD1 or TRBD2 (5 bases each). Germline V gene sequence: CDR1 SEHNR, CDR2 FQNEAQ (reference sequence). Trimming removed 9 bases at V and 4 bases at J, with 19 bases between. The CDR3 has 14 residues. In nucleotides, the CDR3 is TGTGCCAGTAGCCTAGGGACCGGGGTTTACGAGCAGTACTTC. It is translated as CASSLGTGVYEQYF.

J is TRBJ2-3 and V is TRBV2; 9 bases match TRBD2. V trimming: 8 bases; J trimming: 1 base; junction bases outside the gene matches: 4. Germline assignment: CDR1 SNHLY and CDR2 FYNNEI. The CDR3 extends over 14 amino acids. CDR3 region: CASRGRAGTDTQYF. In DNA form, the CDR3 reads TGTGCCAGCCGCGGGAGGGCCGGCACAGATACGCAGTATTTT. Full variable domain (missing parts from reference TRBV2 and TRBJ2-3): EPEVTQTPSHQVTQMGQEVILRCVPISNHLYFYWYRQILGQKVEFLVSFYNNEISEKSEIFDDQFSVERPDGSNFTLKIRSTKLEDSAMYFCASRGRAGTDTQYFGPGTRLTVL.

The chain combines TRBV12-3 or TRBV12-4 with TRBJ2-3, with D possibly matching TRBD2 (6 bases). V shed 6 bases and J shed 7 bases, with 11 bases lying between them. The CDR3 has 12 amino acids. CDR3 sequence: CASSPGANTQYF. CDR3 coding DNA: TGTGCCAGCAGCCCGGGAGCTAATACGCAGTATTTT.

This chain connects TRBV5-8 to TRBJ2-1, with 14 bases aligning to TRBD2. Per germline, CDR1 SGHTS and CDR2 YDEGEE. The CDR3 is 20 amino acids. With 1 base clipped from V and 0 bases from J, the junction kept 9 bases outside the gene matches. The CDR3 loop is CASSLFIWTSGRSSYNEQFF. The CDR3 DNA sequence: TGTGCCAGCAGCTTGTTCATCTGGACTAGCGGGAGGAGCTCCTACAATGAGCAGTTCTTC.

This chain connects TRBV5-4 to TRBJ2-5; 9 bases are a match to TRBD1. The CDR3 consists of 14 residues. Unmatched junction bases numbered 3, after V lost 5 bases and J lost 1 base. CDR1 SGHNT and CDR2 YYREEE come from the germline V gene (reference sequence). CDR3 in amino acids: CASSTGGSQETQYF. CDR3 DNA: TGTGCCAGCAGTACAGGGGGCTCCCAAGAGACCCAGTACTTC.

CDR3 DNA: TGTGCCAGCAGTCCCTCGGGTCCGGGACAGGGTACTAACTATGGCTACACCTTC. As protein: CASSPSGPGQGTNYGYTF. V usage is TRBV28 and J usage is TRBJ1-2, with 9 bases matching TRBD1. Trimming took 5 bases from V and 0 from J; bases not matched to a gene: 13. The CDR3 spans 18 residues. The germline gives CDR1 MDHEN, CDR2 SYDVKM.

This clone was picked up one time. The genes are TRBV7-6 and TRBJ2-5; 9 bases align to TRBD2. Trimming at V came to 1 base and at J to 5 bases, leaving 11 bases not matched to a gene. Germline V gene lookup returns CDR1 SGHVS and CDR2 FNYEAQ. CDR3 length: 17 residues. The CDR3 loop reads CASSLVPSGAVSETQYF. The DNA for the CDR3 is TGTGCCAGCAGCTTAGTTCCTAGCGGGGCGGTGAGCGAGACCCAGTACTTC.

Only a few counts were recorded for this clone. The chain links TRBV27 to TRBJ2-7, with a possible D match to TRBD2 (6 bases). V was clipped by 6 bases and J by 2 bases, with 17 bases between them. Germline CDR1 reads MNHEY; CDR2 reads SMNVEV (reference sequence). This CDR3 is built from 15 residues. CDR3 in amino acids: CASRTSGLDPYEQYF. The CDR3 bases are TGTGCCAGCAGAACTTCGGGACTGGACCCCTACGAGCAGTACTTC.

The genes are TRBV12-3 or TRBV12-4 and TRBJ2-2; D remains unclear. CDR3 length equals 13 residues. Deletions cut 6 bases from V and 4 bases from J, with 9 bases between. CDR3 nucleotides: TGTGCCAGCAGCTTAATATTCACCGGGGAGCTGTTTTTT. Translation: CASSLIFTGELFF.

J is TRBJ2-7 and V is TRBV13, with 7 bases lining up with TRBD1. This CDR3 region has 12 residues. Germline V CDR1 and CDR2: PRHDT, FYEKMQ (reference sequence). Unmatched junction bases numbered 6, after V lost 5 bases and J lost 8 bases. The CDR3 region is CASSPTGSKQYF. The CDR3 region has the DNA TGTGCCAGCAGCCCGACAGGGAGTAAGCAGTACTTC.

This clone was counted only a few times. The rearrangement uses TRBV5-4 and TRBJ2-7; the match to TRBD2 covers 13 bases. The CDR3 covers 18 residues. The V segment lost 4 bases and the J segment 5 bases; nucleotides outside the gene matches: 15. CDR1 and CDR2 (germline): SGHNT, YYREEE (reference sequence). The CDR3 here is CASSPGGRTSGRNDEQYF. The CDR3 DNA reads TGTGCCAGCAGCCCGGGGGGCAGGACTAGCGGGAGAAACGACGAGCAGTACTTC.

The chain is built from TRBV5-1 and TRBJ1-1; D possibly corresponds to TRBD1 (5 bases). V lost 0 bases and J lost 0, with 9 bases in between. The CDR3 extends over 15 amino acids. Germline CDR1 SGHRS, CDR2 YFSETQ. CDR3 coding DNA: TGCGCCAGCAGCTTGGGTTGGGGCCTGAACACTGAAGCTTTCTTT. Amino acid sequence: CASSLGWGLNTEAFF. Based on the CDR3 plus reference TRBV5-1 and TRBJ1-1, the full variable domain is KAGVTQTPRYLIKTRGQQVTLSCSPISGHRSVSWYQQTPGQGLQFLFEYFSETQRNKGNFPGRFSGRQFSNSRSEMNVSTLELGDSALYLCASSLGWGLNTEAFFGQGTRLTVV.

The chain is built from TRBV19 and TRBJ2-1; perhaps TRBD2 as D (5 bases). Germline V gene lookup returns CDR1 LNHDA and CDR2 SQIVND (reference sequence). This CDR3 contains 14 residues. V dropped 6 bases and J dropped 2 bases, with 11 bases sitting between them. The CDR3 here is CASSDYYAYNEQFF. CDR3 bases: TGTGCCAGTAGCGACTACTATGCCTACAATGAGCAGTTCTTC.

In DNA, the CDR3 is TGTGCCAGCAGCTTAGAAGGAGCAGGGGGACAGAGGGCCAACGTCCTGACTTTC. This gives the protein CASSLEGAGGQRANVLTF. J is TRBJ2-6 and V is TRBV13; 7 bases are a match to TRBD1. Germline lookup yields CDR1 PRHDT and CDR2 FYEKMQ (reference sequence). This CDR3 has 18 amino acids. V lost 1 base, J lost 5 bases, and 11 bases stayed unmatched.

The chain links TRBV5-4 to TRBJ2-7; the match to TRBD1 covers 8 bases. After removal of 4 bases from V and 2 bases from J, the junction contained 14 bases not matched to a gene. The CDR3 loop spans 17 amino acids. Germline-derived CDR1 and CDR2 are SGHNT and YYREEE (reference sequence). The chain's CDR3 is CASSTLVGTGNPYEQYF. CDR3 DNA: TGTGCCAGCAGCACATTAGTAGGGACAGGAAATCCCTACGAGCAGTACTTC. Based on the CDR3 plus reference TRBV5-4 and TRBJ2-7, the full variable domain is ETGVTQSPTHLIKTRGQQVTLRCSSQSGHNTVSWYQQALGQGPQFIFQYYREEENGRGNFPPRFSGLQFPNYSSELNVNALELDDSALYLCASSTLVGTGNPYEQYFGPGTRLTVT.

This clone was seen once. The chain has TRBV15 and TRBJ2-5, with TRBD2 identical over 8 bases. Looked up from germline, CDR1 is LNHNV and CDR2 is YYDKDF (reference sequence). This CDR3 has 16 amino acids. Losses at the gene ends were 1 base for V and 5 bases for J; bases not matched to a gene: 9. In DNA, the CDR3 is TGTGCCACCAGCAGAGGAGCCGGGAGGGCCGGGGAGACCCAGTACTTC. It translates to CATSRGAGRAGETQYF.

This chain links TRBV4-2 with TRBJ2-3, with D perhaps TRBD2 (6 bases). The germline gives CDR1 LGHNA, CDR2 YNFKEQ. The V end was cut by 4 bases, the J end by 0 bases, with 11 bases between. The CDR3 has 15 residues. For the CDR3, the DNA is TGTGCCAGCAGCCTGACTAGGATCAGCACAGATACGCAGTATTTT. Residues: CASSLTRISTDTQYF.

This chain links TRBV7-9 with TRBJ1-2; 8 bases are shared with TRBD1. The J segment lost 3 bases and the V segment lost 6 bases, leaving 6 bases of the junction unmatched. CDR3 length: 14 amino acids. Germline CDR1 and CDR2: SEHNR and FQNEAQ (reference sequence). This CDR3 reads CASSFTTGDYGYTF. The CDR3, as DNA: TGTGCCAGCAGTTTTACGACAGGGGACTATGGCTACACCTTC.

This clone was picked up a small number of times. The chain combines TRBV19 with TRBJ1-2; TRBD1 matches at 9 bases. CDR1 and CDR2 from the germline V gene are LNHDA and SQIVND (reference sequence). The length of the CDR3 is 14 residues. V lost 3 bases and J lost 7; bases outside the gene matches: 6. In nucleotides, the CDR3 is TGTGCCAGTAGTATTGGCCGGGACAGGGTTGGCTACACCTTC. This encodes CASSIGRDRVGYTF. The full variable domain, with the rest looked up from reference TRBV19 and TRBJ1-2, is DGGITQSPKYLFRKEGQNVTLSCEQNLNHDAMYWYRQDPGQGLRLIYYSQIVNDFQKGDIAEGYSVSREKKESFPLTVTSAQKNPTAFYLCASSIGRDRVGYTFGSGTRLTVV.

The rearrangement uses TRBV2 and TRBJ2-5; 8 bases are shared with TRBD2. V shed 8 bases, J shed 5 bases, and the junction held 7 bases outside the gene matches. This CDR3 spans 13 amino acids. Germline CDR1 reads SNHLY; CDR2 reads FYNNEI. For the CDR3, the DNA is TGTGCCAGCCAACCTCGCGGGAGGGAGACCCAGTACTTC. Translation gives CASQPRGRETQYF.

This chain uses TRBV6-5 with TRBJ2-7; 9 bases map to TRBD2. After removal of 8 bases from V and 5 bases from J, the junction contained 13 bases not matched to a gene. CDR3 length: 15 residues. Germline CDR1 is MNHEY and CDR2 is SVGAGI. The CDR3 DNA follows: TGTGCCAGCGTCGCCTCTGCGGGAGGGCCCAACGAGCAGTACTTC. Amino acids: CASVASAGGPNEQYF.

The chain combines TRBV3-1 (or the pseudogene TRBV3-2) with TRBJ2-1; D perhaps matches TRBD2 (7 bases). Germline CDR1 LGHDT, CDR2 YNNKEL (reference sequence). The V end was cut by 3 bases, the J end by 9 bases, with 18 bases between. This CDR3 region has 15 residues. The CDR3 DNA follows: TGTGCCAGCAGCCAGGTGAGGGGGGGGGCCGGTGAGCAGTTCTTC. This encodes CASSQVRGGAGEQFF.

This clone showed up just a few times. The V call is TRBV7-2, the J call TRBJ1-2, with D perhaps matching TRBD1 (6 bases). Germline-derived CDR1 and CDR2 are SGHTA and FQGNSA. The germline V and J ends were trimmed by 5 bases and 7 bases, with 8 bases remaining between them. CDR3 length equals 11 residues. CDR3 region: CASSPGVGYTF. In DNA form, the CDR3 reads TGTGCCAGCAGCCCAGGGGTTGGCTACACCTTC.

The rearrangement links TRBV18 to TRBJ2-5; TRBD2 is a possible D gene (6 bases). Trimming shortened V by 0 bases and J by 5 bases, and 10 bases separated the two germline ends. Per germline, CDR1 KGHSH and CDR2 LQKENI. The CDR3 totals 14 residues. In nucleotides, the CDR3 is TGTGCCAGCTCACCACCGAGCGGGTATGAGACCCAGTACTTC. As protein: CASSPPSGYETQYF.

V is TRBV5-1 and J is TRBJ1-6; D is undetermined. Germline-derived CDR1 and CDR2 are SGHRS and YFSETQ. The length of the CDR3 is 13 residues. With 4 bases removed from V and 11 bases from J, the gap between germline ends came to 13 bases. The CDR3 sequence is CASSLTAGTPLHF. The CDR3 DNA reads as TGCGCCAGCAGCCTTACCGCGGGGACACCCCTCCACTTT.

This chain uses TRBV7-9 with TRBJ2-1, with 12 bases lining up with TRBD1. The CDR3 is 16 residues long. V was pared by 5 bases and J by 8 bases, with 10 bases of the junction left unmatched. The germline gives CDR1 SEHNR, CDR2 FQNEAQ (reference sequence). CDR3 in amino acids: CASSALTGQGAHEQFF. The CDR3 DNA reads TGTGCCAGCAGCGCCCTGACGGGACAGGGGGCCCATGAGCAGTTCTTC.